This TCR beta chain was found in a study of blood T cell repertoires in COVID-19. About the study: In each case, the material was cDNA or gDNA derived from T cells, B-cell-depleted T cells, or PBMCs.

Assignments of participants to cohorts depended upon their own reported clinical history. This table comes from immunoSEQ multiplex PCR, and its TCRdb copy is limited to in-frame clones, with some not included. The data hold approximately 200,000 clones, with more than 80% observed a single time. The CDR3 length is 11 residues. CDR1 is SGHKS, CDR2 YYEKEE, per germline (reference sequence). The V gene lost 7 bases and the J gene lost 8 bases, with 10 bases spanning the gap. Sample: PBMCs or T cells enriched from blood (not recorded which). The source is a man aged 25-45 years who had recovered from COVID-19. The chain employs TRBV5-5 and TRBJ2-1; unclear D gene. The CDR3 sequence is CASYRVDEQFF. The CDR3 bases are TGTGCCAGCTACCGGGTTGATGAGCAGTTCTTC.